Below are 17 T cell receptor beta chains sequenced from a single sample in a study of T cells in Graves' hyperthyroidism and ophthalmopathy. RNA transcripts were the template for amplifying TCR beta CDR3 regions. The HTBI set primed first-round TCR CDR3 RT-PCR. In TCRdb, the multiplex PCR reads were re-called with MiXCR into one record per CDR3 protein. The sample holds about 510,000 distinct CDR3 sequences, around 15% seen once. Sequencing was carried out using blood. The receptors originated from a woman between 40 and 50 years old with Graves' hyperthyroidism.

This clonotype was observed many times. V gene TRBV3-1 combines with J gene TRBJ2-5, with D possibly TRBD2 on 5 matching bases. From germline, CDR1 is LGHDT and CDR2 YNNKEL (reference sequence). This CDR3 region has 15 residues. V gave up 2 bases and J gave up 4 bases, with 14 bases separating them. This CDR3 is CASSQSGGGGETQYF. The CDR3 nucleotides read TGTGCCAGCAGCCAAAGTGGAGGCGGCGGAGAGACCCAGTACTTC.

The table lists this clonotype with a few counts. The rearrangement uses TRBV19 and TRBJ1-5; D gene ambiguous. CDR3 size: 14 residues. Germline-derived CDR1 and CDR2 are LNHDA and SQIVND (reference sequence). V was pared by 3 bases and J by 3 bases, with 9 bases between. CDR3 nucleotide sequence: TGTGCCAGTAGTATTTTAGCAGCCAATCAGCCCCAGCATTTT. Amino acid sequence: CASSILAANQPQHF. The complete variable domain, with remaining parts taken from reference TRBV19 and TRBJ1-5, reads DGGITQSPKYLFRKEGQNVTLSCEQNLNHDAMYWYRQDPGQGLRLIYYSQIVNDFQKGDIAEGYSVSREKKESFPLTVTSAQKNPTAFYLCASSILAANQPQHFGDGTRLSIL.

This clonotype has a handful of counts. In DNA form, the CDR3 reads TGTGCCAGTCCTGGAGCTTTCTTT. It codes for CASPGAFF. This chain connects TRBV2 to TRBJ1-1, with D hard to call. The CDR3 loop spans 8 amino acids. From germline, CDR1 is SNHLY and CDR2 FYNNEI. V gave up 9 bases and J gave up 10 bases, with 6 bases separating them.

This clonotype has only a few counts. This chain links TRBV20-1 with TRBJ2-3; 7 positions match TRBD1. Germline CDR1 DFQATT, CDR2 SNEGSKA (reference sequence). Unmatched junction bases numbered 6, after V lost 4 bases and J lost 2 bases. The length of the CDR3 is 14 residues. CDR3 nucleotides: TGCAGTGCTACTGACAGGGCCAACACAGATACGCAGTATTTT. Translated: CSATDRANTDTQYF.

The gene calls are TRBV3-1 and TRBJ1-6; D gene unclear. V was pared by 0 bases and J by 12 bases, with 15 bases between. The CDR3 totals 15 residues. Germline V gene sequence: CDR1 LGHDT, CDR2 YNNKEL (reference sequence). The CDR3 loop is CASSQDVASALPLHF. Here the CDR3 DNA reads TGTGCCAGCAGCCAAGATGTTGCCTCCGCTCTACCCCTCCACTTT.

This clonotype was found a few times. The chain employs TRBV19 and TRBJ2-1; D is perhaps TRBD1 or TRBD2 (5 bases each). V was cut by 9 bases and J by 0 bases, with 15 bases left in between. The CDR3 length is 15 residues. CDR1 is LNHDA and CDR2 is SQIVND in the germline V gene (reference sequence). The CDR3 reads CASHRDQSSYNEQFF. In DNA form, the CDR3 reads TGTGCCAGCCACCGGGACCAAAGCTCCTACAATGAGCAGTTCTTC.

Many counts were recorded for this clonotype. The chain carries TRBV6-1 and TRBJ2-2; D perhaps matches TRBD1 (6 bases). V dropped 4 bases and J dropped 2 bases, with 11 bases sitting between them. Germline V gives CDR1 MNHNS, CDR2 SASEGT. There are 15 residues in the CDR3. CDR3: CASSVRQANTGELFF. The DNA of the CDR3 is TGTGCCAGCAGTGTTCGACAGGCAAACACCGGGGAGCTGTTTTTT.

This clonotype was seen repeatedly, ten times or more. J is TRBJ1-2 and V is TRBV12-3 or TRBV12-4, with D possibly being TRBD1 (6 bases). Trimming removed 7 bases at V and 2 bases at J, with 14 bases between. The CDR3 loop spans 14 amino acids. CDR3 sequence reads: CASTLGGINYGYTF. For the CDR3, the DNA is TGTGCCAGCACCCTAGGGGGAATAAACTATGGCTACACCTTC.

Many counts were recorded for this clonotype. This chain links TRBV15 with TRBJ2-7; D ambiguous. The CDR3 runs to 15 residues. The V end was cut by 1 base, the J end by 1 base, with 11 bases between. Germline V lookup: CDR1 LNHNV, CDR2 YYDKDF (reference sequence). The CDR3 sequence: CATSRGKGKSYEQYF. Here the CDR3 DNA reads TGTGCCACCAGCAGAGGGAAAGGGAAATCCTACGAGCAGTACTTC.

This clonotype came up a few times. The rearrangement uses TRBV5-1 and TRBJ2-7; TRBD1 matches 9 bases. CDR3 length: 15 residues. Trimming took 1 base from V and 1 from J; bases not matched to a gene: 3. The germline V gene has CDR1 SGHRS and CDR2 YFSETQ. CDR3 protein: CASSLIQGASYEQYF. The CDR3 DNA reads as TGCGCCAGCAGCTTGATACAGGGGGCTTCCTACGAGCAGTACTTC.

This clonotype appeared a few times. The chain is built from TRBV7-2 and TRBJ2-2; the D gene is possibly TRBD2 (6 bases). The V gene's germline CDR1 is SGHTA and CDR2 FQGNSA. This CDR3 has 15 residues. Trimming removed 7 bases from V and 3 bases from J, with 15 bases in between. CDR3 amino acids: CASTLRGRDTGELFF. CDR3 nucleotides: TGTGCCAGCACCCTTCGGGGGAGAGACACCGGGGAGCTGTTTTTT.

For this clonotype: Since a much larger clone is just one base distant, this may be a read error. The genes are TRBV7-9 and TRBJ2-7; 11 bases line up with TRBD2. The CDR3 spans 14 residues. Germline V gives CDR1 SEHNR, CDR2 FQNEAQ (reference sequence). The CDR3 protein is CAGGLAGGSYERYF. As DNA, the CDR3 is TGTGCCGGAGGACTAGCGGGTGGATCCTACGAGCGGTACTTC.

CDR3 DNA: TGTGCCTGGAATTGGGCGGCGGACACTAGCACAGATACGCAGTATTTT. Translation: CAWNWAADTSTDTQYF. This chain joins TRBV30 and TRBJ2-3, with D perhaps matching TRBD1 (5 bases). V was trimmed by 4 bases and J by 0 bases, leaving 17 bases between them. The CDR3 is 16 amino acids. From germline, CDR1 is GTSNPN and CDR2 SVGIG (reference sequence).

The chain couples TRBV20-1 to TRBJ1-4; 8 bases match TRBD1. This CDR3 region has 14 residues. The germline V gene has CDR1 DFQATT and CDR2 SNEGSKA (reference sequence). J was trimmed by 7 bases and V by 1 base; bases with no gene match: 5. This CDR3 is CSARAGQVGEKLFF. CDR3 DNA: TGCAGTGCTAGAGCGGGACAGGTCGGTGAAAAACTGTTTTTT.

This clonotype was counted many times. The J gene is TRBJ1-4, the V gene TRBV28, with D perhaps matching TRBD1 (6 bases). The CDR3 has 15 residues. Germline CDR1 is MDHEN and CDR2 is SYDVKM. V was clipped by 3 bases and J by 3 bases, with 11 bases between them. The CDR3 loop reads CASSFAGAANEKLFF. The CDR3 coding sequence is TGTGCCAGCAGTTTTGCGGGGGCTGCTAATGAAAAACTGTTTTTT.

V usage is TRBV5-8 and J usage is TRBJ2-1; 8 bases map to TRBD2. This CDR3 comprises 17 residues. V dropped 4 bases and J dropped 5; count of bases not matched to a gene: 14. Germline V gene lookup returns CDR1 SGHTS and CDR2 YDEGEE. The CDR3 region is CASSTIRGSGIDNEQFF. In DNA, the CDR3 is TGTGCCAGCAGCACGATTCGAGGTAGCGGGATTGACAATGAGCAGTTCTTC.

Regarding this clonotype: A much more abundant neighbour one base away suggests this may be a read error. The CDR3: CAWSSAQGTQYF. As DNA, the CDR3 is TGTGCCTGGAGTTCTGCACAAGGGACCCAGTACTTC. The V and J genes are TRBV30 and TRBJ2-5; D is uncertain. The germline V gene encodes CDR1 GTSNPN and CDR2 SVGIG (reference sequence). The CDR3 is made up of 12 amino acids.